This TCR beta chain was found in a study of blood T cells in healthy people across ages. This clonotype occurred a few times. The antigen remains undetermined. The CDR3 spans 15 residues. Trimming took 7 bases from V and 0 from J, leaving 10 bases between them. Germline V gene sequence: CDR1 SEHNR, CDR2 FQNEAQ (reference sequence). PBMCs, at least 6.5 million per sample, were isolated. Broader study findings: Older age went with lower TCR beta diversity per million T cells, in a roughly linear way. Unknown donor CMV status possibly confounded expanded clonotype changes.

Alongside a J-beta primer mix, a sample-barcoded 5' primer served in a second PCR lasting about 6 to 11 cycles. TCRdb passed the 5' RACE reads through MiXCR, listing each CDR3 protein once. The repertoire holds around 620,000 distinct CDR3 sequences, about 26% seen once, with about 18% in the top ten. V gene TRBV7-9 combines with J gene TRBJ2-6, with no clear D. The TCR comes from a woman between 65 and 79 years old in good health. Input material: blood. The CDR3 protein is CASNPGTSGANVLTF. In DNA form, the CDR3 reads TGTGCCAGCAACCCCGGAACCTCTGGGGCCAACGTCCTGACTTTC.